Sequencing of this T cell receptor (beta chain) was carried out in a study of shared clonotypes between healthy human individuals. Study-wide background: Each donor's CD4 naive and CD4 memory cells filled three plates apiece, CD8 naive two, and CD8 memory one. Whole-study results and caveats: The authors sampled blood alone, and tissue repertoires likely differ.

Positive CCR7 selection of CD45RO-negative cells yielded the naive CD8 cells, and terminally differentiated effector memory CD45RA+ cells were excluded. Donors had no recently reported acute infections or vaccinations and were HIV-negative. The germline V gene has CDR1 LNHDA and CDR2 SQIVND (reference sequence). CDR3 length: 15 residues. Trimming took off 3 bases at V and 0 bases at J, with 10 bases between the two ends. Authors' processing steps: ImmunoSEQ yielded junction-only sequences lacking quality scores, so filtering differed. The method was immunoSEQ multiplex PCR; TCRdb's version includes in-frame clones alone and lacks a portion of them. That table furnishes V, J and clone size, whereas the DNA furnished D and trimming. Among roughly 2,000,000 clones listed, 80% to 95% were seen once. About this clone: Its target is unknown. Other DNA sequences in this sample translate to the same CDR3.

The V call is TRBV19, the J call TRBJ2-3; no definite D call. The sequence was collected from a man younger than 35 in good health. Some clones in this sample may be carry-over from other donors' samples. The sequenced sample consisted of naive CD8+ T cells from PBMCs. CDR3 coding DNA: TGTGCCAGTAGTATTCGAGGAACGAGCACAGATACGCAGTATTTT. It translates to CASSIRGTSTDTQYF.